This T cell receptor beta chain was profiled in a study of T cells in tumors after PD-1 blockade. V dropped 10 bases and J dropped 10; count of bases not matched to a gene: 16. CDR1 is MDHEN and CDR2 is SYDVKM in the germline V gene. This CDR3 spans 14 amino acids. Libraries were prepared by immunoSEQ multiplex PCR; TCRdb keeps only in-frame clonotypes and omits some of them. Among over 60,000 clones, around 67% were seen once, and the ten largest hold about 4.4%. This clonotype was obtained from a human donor with basal cell carcinoma. The sequencing used PBMCs, collected after anti-PD-1 treatment. The chain joins TRBV28 to TRBJ2-1; 7 bases fit TRBD1. CDR3 sequence reads: CATHQGGRLTEQFF. CDR3 DNA: TGTGCCACCCATCAAGGGGGCCGTCTAACCGAGCAGTTCTTC.